This note documents a single T cell receptor (beta chain) sequence. Its antigen is as yet unknown. The repertoire was sequenced with immunoSEQ multiplex PCR; TCRdb's copy has only in-frame clones and lacks some. Of about 160,000 clones listed, 90% were seen once; the top ten hold 3.2%. This sample is part of a study of T cell responses to AZD1222 COVID-19 vaccine. Notes on the study in general: Repertoires in all cases were sampled only once the peak T cell response had passed. The sample set comprised mostly white British donors with more females, and clonal diversity was possibly underestimated.

The V gene's germline CDR1 is SGHAT and CDR2 FQNNGV. J was trimmed by 4 bases and V by 4 bases; bases with no gene match: 16. The CDR3 consists of 19 residues. The sequence was collected from an adult who received the AZD1222 COVID-19 vaccine. The material sequenced was peripheral blood, taken 28 days after the second AZD1222 dose. The chain uses TRBV11-2 and TRBJ2-3; TRBD1 aligns across 11 bases. Here the CDR3 reads CASSSKRRGQGAWADTQYF. DNA for the CDR3: TGTGCCAGCAGCTCCAAACGCCGAGGACAGGGGGCGTGGGCAGATACGCAGTATTTT.